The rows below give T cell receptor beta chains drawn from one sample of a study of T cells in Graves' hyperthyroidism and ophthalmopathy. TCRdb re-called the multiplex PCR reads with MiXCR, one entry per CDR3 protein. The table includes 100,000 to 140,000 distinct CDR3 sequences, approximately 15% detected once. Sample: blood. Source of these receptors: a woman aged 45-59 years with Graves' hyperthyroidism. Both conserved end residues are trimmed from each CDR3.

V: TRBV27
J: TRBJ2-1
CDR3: ASSLYPTSSGEQF

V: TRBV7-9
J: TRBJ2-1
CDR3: ASSLGTSGRPAPEQF

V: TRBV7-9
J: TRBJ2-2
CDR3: GLSGTNTGELF

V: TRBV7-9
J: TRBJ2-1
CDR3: ASSFTGRSEQF

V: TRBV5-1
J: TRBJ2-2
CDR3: ASSFRPAPERVELF

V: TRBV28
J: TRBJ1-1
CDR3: ASSFVDWDRGAMNTEAF

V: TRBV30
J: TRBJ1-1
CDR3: AWMGPEAF

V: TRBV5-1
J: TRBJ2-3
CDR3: ASTGALAESTDTQY

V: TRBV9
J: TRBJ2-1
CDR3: ASSAGLAEYNEQF

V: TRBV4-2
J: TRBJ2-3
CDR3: ASSQESTASPQSGQY

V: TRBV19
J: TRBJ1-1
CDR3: ASNLQGGNTEAF

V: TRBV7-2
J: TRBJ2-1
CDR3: ASSLRSLAEEQF

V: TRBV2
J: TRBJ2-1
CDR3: ASSVAGTGGNEQF

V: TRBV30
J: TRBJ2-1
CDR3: AWSVASGYNEQF

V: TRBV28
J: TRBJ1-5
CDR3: ASSLPSQPQH

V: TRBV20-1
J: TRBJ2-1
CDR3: SAGLAGGTPYNEQF

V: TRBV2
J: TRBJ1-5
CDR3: ASNRDGNQPQH

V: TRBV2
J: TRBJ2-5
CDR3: ASSEALRVKIGETQY

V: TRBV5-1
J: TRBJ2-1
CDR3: ASSLALDRGNEQF

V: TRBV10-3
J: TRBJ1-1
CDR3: AISSRTGVNTEAF

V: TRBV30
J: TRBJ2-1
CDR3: AWSAGLGDNEQF

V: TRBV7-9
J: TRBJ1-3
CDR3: ASSPTGAWGNTIY

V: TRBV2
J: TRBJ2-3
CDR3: ASSESGSSTDTQY

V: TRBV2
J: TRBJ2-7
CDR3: ASRWAQGVDEQY

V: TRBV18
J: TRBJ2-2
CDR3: ASSPDPGELF

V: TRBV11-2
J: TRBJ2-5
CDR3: ASSLDGTSGETQY

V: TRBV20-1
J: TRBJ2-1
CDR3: SAISPQSSYNEQF

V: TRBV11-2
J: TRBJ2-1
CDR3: ASSQIAGVNEQF

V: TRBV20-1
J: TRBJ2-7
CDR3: SADPTRAYEQY

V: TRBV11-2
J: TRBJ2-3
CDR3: ASSLDLTDTQY

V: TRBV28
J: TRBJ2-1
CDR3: ASSPPGSGPYNEQF

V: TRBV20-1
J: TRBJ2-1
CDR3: SAPGTGTSGMNNEQF

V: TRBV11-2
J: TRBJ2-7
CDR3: ASSGDLAGEQY

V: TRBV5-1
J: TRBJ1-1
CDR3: ASSPSGARVTEAF

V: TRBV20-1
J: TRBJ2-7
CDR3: SAEGQRSSYEQY

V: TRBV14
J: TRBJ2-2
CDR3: ASSQGVGIKAGELF

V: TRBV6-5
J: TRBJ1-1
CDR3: ASSYSGTRNTEAF

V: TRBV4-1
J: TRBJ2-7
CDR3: ASSQGDRGYEQY

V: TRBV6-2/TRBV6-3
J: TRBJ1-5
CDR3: ASSYASSNQPQH

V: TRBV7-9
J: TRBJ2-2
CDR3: ASSPRTRANTGELF

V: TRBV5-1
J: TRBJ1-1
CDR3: ASSLVPGTKNTEAF

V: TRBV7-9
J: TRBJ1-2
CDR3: ASSFSAYGYT

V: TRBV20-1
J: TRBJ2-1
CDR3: SASHRVGYNEQF

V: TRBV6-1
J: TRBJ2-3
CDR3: ASSEGLAGDTQY

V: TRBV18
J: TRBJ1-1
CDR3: ASSPGQSEAF

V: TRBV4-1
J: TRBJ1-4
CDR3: ASSQDRGSNEKLF

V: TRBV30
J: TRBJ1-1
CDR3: AWTDGWNTEAF

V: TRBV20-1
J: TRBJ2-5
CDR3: SARDGTSALETQY

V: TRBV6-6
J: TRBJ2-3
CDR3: ASSYFSGDTQY

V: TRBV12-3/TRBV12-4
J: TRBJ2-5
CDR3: ASRAVLTGETQY

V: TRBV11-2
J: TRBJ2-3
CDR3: ASSLPLAGGGTDTQY

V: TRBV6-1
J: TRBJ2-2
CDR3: ATKLVPSTGELF

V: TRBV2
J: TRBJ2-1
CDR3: ASSKRPRRGNEQF

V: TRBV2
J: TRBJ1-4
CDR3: ATQRTGNEKLF